The source of this T cell receptor beta chain is a study of T cell changes during pregnancy in multiple sclerosis. Only in-frame clones appear in the TCRdb table, and some are missing; sequencing was by immunoSEQ multiplex PCR. The sample has around 110,000 clones; roughly nine tenths are singletons. The CDR3 consists of 14 residues. V was trimmed by 0 bases and J by 1 base, leaving 7 bases between them. The germline gives CDR1 SGHRS, CDR2 YFSETQ. The chain has TRBV5-1 and TRBJ2-5, with a tentative D call TRBD2 (6 bases). This clonotype originated in a female donor with multiple sclerosis, enrolled in a pregnancy study. Sequencing used peripheral blood, obtained in the third trimester of pregnancy. The CDR3 DNA reads TGCGCCAGCAGCTTGGGGACTATCCAAGAGACCCAGTACTTC. Protein: CASSLGTIQETQYF.